This T cell receptor beta chain comes out of a study of Ad26.COV2.S vaccination and SARS-CoV-2 variants. V lost 3 bases and J lost 3, with 11 bases in between. The CDR3 totals 14 residues. The germline V gene has CDR1 SEHNR and CDR2 FQNEAQ (reference sequence). Noted treatment: some 19 received Ad26.COV2.S at low or high dose, single or two shots; about 5 received placebo; per-sample allocation not given. Following the first vaccine or placebo injection, samples were taken on day 63. Repertoires were generated with immunoSEQ multiplex PCR, while TCRdb's copy carries only in-frame clones and drops some. Seen here are hundreds of thousands of clones, 80% to 90% observed once, and the top ten hold about 2.7%.

The chain employs TRBV7-9 and TRBJ1-1; D not resolved. This sequence originates from a person between 18 and 59 years old who received the Ad26.COV2.S COVID-19 vaccine or a placebo. The sequences come from peripheral blood, collected in a trial of Ad26.COV2.S vaccine versus placebo. For the CDR3, the DNA is TGTGCCAGCAGCTTCGAATCAACCTACACTGAAGCTTTCTTT. Translating it yields CASSFESTYTEAFF.